This T cell receptor beta chain was profiled in a study of blood T cell repertoires in COVID-19. V was clipped by 4 bases and J by 3 bases, with 12 bases between them. CDR1 is LNHDA, CDR2 SQIVND, per germline (reference sequence). CDR3 length: 15 amino acids. Clones were read by immunoSEQ multiplex PCR, and TCRdb kept only the in-frame ones, dropping some. The sample gives over 250,000 clones, 85% to 90% of which show up once; 13% is in the top ten. Sample: peripheral blood. The J gene is TRBJ1-4, the V gene TRBV19; D not certain. The sequence came from a human donor in a cohort sampled during active COVID-19. The CDR3 region is CASSTFQTSNEKLFF. The CDR3 bases are TGTGCCAGTAGTACCTTTCAGACTTCTAATGAAAAACTGTTTTTT. The whole variable domain, filled in from reference TRBV19 and TRBJ1-4, reads DGGITQSPKYLFRKEGQNVTLSCEQNLNHDAMYWYRQDPGQGLRLIYYSQIVNDFQKGDIAEGYSVSREKKESFPLTVTSAQKNPTAFYLCASSTFQTSNEKLFFGSGTQLSVL.